The TCR beta chain under discussion was sequenced for a study of cytomegalovirus exposure and HLA in healthy donors. With regard to this clone: Its antigen is unidentified.

The PCR had 60 Vbeta and 13 Jbeta primers. The repertoire was sequenced with immunoSEQ multiplex PCR; TCRdb's copy has only in-frame clones and lacks some. Of approximately 160,000 clones listed, roughly 80% are singletons. Study-level findings and limits: Upon later analysis, TCR association rates were observed to vary by HLA locus, being highest for DRB1 and lowest for HLA-C. According to a later analysis, most TCR beta chains associated with CMV appeared HLA-restricted.

The clonotype originates from a woman aged 18-29 years in good health and CMV-seronegative. Sequencing was done on a sample of PBMCs.

CDR3: CAIRETGGLNTEAFF. For the CDR3, the DNA is TGTGCCATCAGAGAGACCGGGGGTTTGAACACTGAAGCTTTCTTT. The rearrangement uses TRBV10-3 and TRBJ1-1; TRBD1 might be the D (5 bases). The CDR3 consists of 15 residues. V lost 6 bases, J lost 0 bases, and 14 bases lay in between. Germline assignment: CDR1 ENHRY and CDR2 SYGVKD.